The clone carrying this T cell receptor (beta chain) was seen a handful of times. Its antigen is currently unknown. This sample stems from a study of T cell responses to AZD1222 COVID-19 vaccine. Study conclusions and caveats: Donors in the cohort were predominantly white British and more often female, and clonal diversity was possibly underestimated. After the peak T cell response, and only then, were repertoires sampled.

The assay was immunoSEQ multiplex PCR, and TCRdb's table has in-frame clones only and misses some. The sample has around 84,000 clones; more than 80% are singletons. Germline assignment: CDR1 MGHRA and CDR2 YSYEKL. V was clipped by 1 base and J by 1 base, with 10 bases between them. The CDR3 sequence is 15 residues long. V and J are TRBV4-1 and TRBJ1-1, with no clear D. This TCR came from an adult in good health. The sample here was peripheral blood, taken on day 0 of AZD1222 vaccination. The CDR3 loop is CASSQVNRENTEAFF. For the CDR3, the DNA is TGCGCCAGCAGCCAAGTCAACCGGGAGAACACTGAAGCTTTCTTT.